This T cell receptor (beta chain) is from a study of monozygotic twins with inflammatory bowel disease. Study-level results: Especially with disease activity, IBD patients had fewer clonotypes in common with others than healthy twins did. TCRbeta inverse Simpson diversity was decreased in IBD patients versus healthy co-twins.

Comments on this clonotype: Its matching antigen is unknown.

TCRdb reprocessed the 5' RACE reads and keeps a single row for each CDR3 protein, giving no DNA. The sample table includes hundreds of thousands of distinct CDR3 sequences. Germline V gene sequence: CDR1 MNHEY, CDR2 SVGEGT. The CDR3 runs 16 residues. The sequencing input was blood. The sequence came from a human donor with ulcerative colitis or Crohn's disease, or a healthy co-twin of an affected twin (not recorded which). The chain joins TRBV6-2 or TRBV6-3 to TRBJ2-7; the TCRdb call, TRBD2, lacks DNA for checking. The CDR3 protein is CASSSAGDIGTYEQYF.